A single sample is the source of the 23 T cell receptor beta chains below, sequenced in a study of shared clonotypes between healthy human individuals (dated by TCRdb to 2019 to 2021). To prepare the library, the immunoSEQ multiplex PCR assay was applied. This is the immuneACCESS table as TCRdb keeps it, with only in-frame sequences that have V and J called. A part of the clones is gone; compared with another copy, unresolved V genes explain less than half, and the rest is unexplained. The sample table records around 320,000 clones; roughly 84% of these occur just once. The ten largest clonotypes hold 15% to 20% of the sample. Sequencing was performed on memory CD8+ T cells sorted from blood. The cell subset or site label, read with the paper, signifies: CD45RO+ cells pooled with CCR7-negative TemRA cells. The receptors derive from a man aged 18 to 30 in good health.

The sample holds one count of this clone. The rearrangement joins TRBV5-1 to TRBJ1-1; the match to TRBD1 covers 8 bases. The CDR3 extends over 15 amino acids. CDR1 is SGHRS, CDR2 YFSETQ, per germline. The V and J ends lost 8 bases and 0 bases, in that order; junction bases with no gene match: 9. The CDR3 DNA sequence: TGCGCCAGTTCCGGGACAGGAGATATGAACACTGAAGCTTTCTTT. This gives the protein CASSGTGDMNTEAFF.

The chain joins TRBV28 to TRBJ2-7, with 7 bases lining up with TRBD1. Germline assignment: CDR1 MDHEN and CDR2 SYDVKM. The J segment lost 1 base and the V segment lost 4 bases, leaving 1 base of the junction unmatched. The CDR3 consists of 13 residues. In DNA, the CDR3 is TGTGCCAGCAGTTGGGGACAGTCCTACGAGCAGTACTTC. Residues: CASSWGQSYEQYF.

DNA of the CDR3: TGTGCCAGCAGTTTTCAGGGACGGTATAACTATGGCTACACCTTC. Amino acid sequence: CASSFQGRYNYGYTF. The chain carries TRBV28 and TRBJ1-2; tentatively, D is TRBD1 (5 bases). Per germline, CDR1 MDHEN and CDR2 SYDVKM. The CDR3 covers 15 residues. V was trimmed by 3 bases and J by 1 base, leaving 12 bases between them.

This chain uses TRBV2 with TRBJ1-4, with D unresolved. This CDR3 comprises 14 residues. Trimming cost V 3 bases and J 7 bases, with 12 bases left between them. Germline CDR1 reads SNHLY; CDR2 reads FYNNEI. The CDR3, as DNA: TGTGCCAGCAGTGACCCCGTAGCGGGTGAAAAACTGTTTTTT. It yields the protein CASSDPVAGEKLFF.

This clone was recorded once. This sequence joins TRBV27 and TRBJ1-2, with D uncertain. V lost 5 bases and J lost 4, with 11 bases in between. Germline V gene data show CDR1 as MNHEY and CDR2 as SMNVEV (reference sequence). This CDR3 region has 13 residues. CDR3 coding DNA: TGTGCCAGCAGTCCGGACGGGCTCTATGGCTACACCTTC. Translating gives CASSPDGLYGYTF.

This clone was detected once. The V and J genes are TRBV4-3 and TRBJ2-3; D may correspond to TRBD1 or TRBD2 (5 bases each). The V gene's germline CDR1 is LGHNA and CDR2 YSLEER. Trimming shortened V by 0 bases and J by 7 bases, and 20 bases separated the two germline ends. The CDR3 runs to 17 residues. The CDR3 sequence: CASSQEPGPPFSNTQYF. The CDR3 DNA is TGCGCCAGCAGCCAAGAACCGGGACCCCCGTTCTCAAATACGCAGTATTTT.

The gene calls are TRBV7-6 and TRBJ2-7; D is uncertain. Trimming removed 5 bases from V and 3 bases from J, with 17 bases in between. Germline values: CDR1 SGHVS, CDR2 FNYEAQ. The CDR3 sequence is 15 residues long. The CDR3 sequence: CASSPGRSSIYEQYF. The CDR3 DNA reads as TGTGCCAGCAGCCCTGGGCGGTCGTCTATCTACGAGCAGTACTTC.

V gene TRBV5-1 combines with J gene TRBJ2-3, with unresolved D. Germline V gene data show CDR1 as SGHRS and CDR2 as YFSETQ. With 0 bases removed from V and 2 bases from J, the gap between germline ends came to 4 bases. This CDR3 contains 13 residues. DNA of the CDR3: TGCGCCAGCAGCTTGGACTTCACAGATACGCAGTATTTT. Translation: CASSLDFTDTQYF.

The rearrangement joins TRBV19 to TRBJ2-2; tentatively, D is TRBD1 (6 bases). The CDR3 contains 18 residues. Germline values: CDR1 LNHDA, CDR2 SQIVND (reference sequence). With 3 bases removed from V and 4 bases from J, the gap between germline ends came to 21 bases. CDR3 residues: CASSIPGTPEDSTGELFF. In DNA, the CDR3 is TGTGCCAGTAGTATCCCTGGGACACCCGAGGATAGCACCGGGGAGCTGTTTTTT. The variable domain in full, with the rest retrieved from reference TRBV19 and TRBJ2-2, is DGGITQSPKYLFRKEGQNVTLSCEQNLNHDAMYWYRQDPGQGLRLIYYSQIVNDFQKGDIAEGYSVSREKKESFPLTVTSAQKNPTAFYLCASSIPGTPEDSTGELFFGEGSRLTVL.

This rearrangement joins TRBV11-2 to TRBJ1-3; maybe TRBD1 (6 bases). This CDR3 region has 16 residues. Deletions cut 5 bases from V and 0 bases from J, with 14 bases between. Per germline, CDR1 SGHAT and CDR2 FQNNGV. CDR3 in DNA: TGTGCCAGCAGCCCGGGGGGCAGTGTCTCTGGAAACACCATATATTTT. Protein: CASSPGGSVSGNTIYF. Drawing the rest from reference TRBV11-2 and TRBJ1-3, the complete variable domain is EAGVAQSPRYKIIEKRQSVAFWCNPISGHATLYWYQQILGQGPKLLIQFQNNGVVDDSQLPKDRFSAERLKGVDSTLKIQPAKLEDSAVYLCASSPGGSVSGNTIYFGEGSWLTVV.

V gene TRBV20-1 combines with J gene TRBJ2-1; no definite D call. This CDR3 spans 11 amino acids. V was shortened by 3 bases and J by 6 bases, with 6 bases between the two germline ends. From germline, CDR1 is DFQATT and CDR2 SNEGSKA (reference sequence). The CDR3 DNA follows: TGCAGTGCTAGGACGGTCAATGAGCAGTTCTTC. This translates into CSARTVNEQFF.

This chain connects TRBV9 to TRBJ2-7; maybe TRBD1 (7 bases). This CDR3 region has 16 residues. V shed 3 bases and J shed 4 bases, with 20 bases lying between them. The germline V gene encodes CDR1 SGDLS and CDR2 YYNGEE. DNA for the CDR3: TGTGCCAGCAGCGAAGGGGGGCAGGACAGGAGTTACGAGCAGTACTTC. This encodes CASSEGGQDRSYEQYF.

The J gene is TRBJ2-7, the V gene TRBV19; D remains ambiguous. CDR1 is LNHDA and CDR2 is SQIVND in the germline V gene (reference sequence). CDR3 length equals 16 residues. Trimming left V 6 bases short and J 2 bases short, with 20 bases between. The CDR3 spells CASSAPQWFAAYEQYF. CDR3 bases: TGTGCCAGTAGCGCCCCTCAATGGTTCGCAGCCTACGAGCAGTACTTC. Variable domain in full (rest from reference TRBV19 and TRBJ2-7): DGGITQSPKYLFRKEGQNVTLSCEQNLNHDAMYWYRQDPGQGLRLIYYSQIVNDFQKGDIAEGYSVSREKKESFPLTVTSAQKNPTAFYLCASSAPQWFAAYEQYFGPGTRLTVT.

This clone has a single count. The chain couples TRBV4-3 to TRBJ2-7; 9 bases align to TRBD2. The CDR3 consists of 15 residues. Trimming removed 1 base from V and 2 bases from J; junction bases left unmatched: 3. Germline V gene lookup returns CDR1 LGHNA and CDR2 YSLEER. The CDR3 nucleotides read TGCGCCAGCAGCCAAGGGGCTAGCGGGACCTACGAGCAGTACTTC. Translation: CASSQGASGTYEQYF.

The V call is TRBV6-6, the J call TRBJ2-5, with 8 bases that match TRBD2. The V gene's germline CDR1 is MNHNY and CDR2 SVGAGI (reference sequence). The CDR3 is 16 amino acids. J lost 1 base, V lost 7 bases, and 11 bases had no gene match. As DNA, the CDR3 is TGTGCCAGCACCAAAACTAGCGGACGAATCCAAGAGACCCAGTACTTC. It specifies CASTKTSGRIQETQYF.

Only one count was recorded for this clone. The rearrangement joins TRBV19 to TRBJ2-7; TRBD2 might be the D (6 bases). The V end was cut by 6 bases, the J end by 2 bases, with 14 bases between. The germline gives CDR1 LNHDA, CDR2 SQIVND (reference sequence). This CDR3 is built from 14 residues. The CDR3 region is CASSRGLTAYEQYF. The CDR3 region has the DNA TGTGCCAGTAGCCGGGGACTCACCGCCTACGAGCAGTACTTC.

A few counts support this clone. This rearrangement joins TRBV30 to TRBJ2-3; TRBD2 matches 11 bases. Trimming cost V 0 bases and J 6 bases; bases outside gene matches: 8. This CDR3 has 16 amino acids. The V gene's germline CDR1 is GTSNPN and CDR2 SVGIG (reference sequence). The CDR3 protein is CAWSVLAGAWSDTQYF. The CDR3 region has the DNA TGTGCCTGGAGTGTACTAGCGGGAGCTTGGTCGGATACGCAGTATTTT.

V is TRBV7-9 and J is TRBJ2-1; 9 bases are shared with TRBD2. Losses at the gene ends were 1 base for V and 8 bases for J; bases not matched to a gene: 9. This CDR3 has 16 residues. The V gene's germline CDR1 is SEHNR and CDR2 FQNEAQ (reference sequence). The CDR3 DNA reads TGTGCCAGCAGCTTAGGGGGGACTAGCTATACAGATGAGCAGTTCTTC. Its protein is CASSLGGTSYTDEQFF.

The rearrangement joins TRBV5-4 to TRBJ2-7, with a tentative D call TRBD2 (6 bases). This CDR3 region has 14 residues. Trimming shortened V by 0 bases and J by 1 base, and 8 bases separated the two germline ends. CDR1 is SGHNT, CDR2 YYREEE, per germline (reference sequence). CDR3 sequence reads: CASSLELASYEQYF. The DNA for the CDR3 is TGTGCCAGCAGCTTGGAGCTAGCGTCCTACGAGCAGTACTTC.

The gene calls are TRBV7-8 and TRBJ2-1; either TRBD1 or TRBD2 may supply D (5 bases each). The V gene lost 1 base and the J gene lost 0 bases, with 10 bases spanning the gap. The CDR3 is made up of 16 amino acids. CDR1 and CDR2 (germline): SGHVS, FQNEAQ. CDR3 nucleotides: TGTGCCAGCAGCTTAGAACCAGGGAGCTCCTACAATGAGCAGTTCTTC. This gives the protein CASSLEPGSSYNEQFF.

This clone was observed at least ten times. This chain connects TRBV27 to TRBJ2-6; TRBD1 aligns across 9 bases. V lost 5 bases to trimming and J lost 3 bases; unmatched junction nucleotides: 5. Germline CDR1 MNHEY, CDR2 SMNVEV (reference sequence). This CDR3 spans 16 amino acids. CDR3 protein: CASSTTGGGGANVLTF. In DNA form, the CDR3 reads TGTGCCAGCAGTACGACAGGGGGTGGTGGGGCCAACGTCCTGACTTTC.

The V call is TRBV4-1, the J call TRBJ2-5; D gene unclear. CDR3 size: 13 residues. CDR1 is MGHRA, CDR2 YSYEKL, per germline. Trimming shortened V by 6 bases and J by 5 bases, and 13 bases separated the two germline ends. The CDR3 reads CASRLNSRETQYF. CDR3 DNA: TGCGCCAGCAGACTAAACTCCCGTGAGACCCAGTACTTC.

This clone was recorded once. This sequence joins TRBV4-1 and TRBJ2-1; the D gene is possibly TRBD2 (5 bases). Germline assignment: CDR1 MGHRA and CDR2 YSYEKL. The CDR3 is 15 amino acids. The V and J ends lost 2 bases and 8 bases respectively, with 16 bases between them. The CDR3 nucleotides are TGCGCCAGCAGCCAAACTAGGCAGGTCCTTCATGAGCAGTTCTTC. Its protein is CASSQTRQVLHEQFF.